One sample yielded the 23 T cell receptor beta chains listed below, sequenced in a study of OX40 agonist ivuxolimab in advanced cancers. TCRdb's copy holds only in-frame clones and misses some; the assay was immunoSEQ multiplex PCR. The sample shows roughly 72,000 clones, 65% to 85% of them seen only once. The sample consisted of CD4+ or CD8+ T cells sorted from blood, taken in a trial of the OX40 agonist ivuxolimab. These receptors originate from an adult with an advanced solid tumor such as melanoma, head and neck, liver or kidney cancer.

This chain connects TRBV7-6 to TRBJ2-2, with TRBD1 as a possible D gene (7 bases). Trimming took off 0 bases at V and 4 bases at J, with 9 bases between the two ends. This CDR3 contains 15 residues. CDR1 SGHVS and CDR2 FNYEAQ come from the germline V gene. This CDR3 is CASSLAQGGTGELFF. CDR3 coding DNA: TGTGCCAGCAGCTTAGCCCAGGGGGGCACCGGGGAGCTGTTTTTT.

The V and J genes are TRBV28 and TRBJ1-5; a possible D gene is TRBD1 (6 bases). V was cut by 7 bases and J by 10 bases, with 14 bases left in between. The CDR3 is made up of 12 amino acids. The V gene's germline CDR1 is MDHEN and CDR2 SYDVKM. CDR3 residues: CASTQRGEPQHF. Written as DNA, the CDR3 is TGTGCCAGCACCCAAAGGGGGGAACCCCAGCATTTT. Combining the CDR3 with reference TRBV28 and TRBJ1-5 gives the whole variable domain DVKVTQSSRYLVKRTGEKVFLECVQDMDHENMFWYRQDPGLGLRLIYFSYDVKMKEKGDIPEGYSVSREKKERFSLILESASTNQTSMYLCASTQRGEPQHFGDGTRLSIL.

The chain carries TRBV7-2 and TRBJ1-1, with no clear D. V shed 1 base and J shed 1 base, with 7 bases lying between them. The CDR3 covers 14 residues. The germline V gene has CDR1 SGHTA and CDR2 FQGNSA. The CDR3 region has the DNA TGTGCCAGCAGCTTAGGGCCCGGGAACACTGAAGCTTTCTTT. Translating it yields CASSLGPGNTEAFF.

The chain couples TRBV7-8 to TRBJ2-2; no clear D gene. V was shortened by 3 bases and J by 0 bases, with 8 bases between the two germline ends. The CDR3 is made up of 15 amino acids. The V gene's germline CDR1 is SGHVS and CDR2 FQNEAQ. The CDR3 sequence is CASSFPGSNTGELFF. CDR3 DNA sequence: TGTGCCAGCAGCTTCCCCGGGTCGAACACCGGGGAGCTGTTTTTT.

The chain couples TRBV2 to TRBJ2-5; no definite D call. Germline loops: CDR1 SNHLY, CDR2 FYNNEI. Between the trimmed V and J ends, which lost 5 bases and 3 bases, there was a span of 7 bases. This CDR3 comprises 12 residues. Here the CDR3 reads CASSYGEETQYF. Written as DNA, the CDR3 is TGTGCCAGCAGTTACGGAGAAGAGACCCAGTACTTC.

The chain employs TRBV9 and TRBJ1-6; 7 bases align to TRBD1. V was pared by 4 bases and J by 10 bases, with 14 bases of the junction left unmatched. Germline V gene data show CDR1 as SGDLS and CDR2 as YYNGEE. The CDR3 sequence is 16 residues long. CDR3 nucleotides: TGTGCCAGCAGCTCCAGTTCCGGGACAGTACACTCACCCCTCCACTTT. This sequence encodes CASSSSSGTVHSPLHF.

The chain uses TRBV4-3 and TRBJ1-5; D may be TRBD1 (5 bases). This CDR3 region has 15 residues. From germline, CDR1 is LGHNA and CDR2 YSLEER. V dropped 0 bases and J dropped 2 bases, with 8 bases sitting between them. CDR3 bases: TGCGCCAGCAGCCAAGAGGCCAGGGGCAATCAGCCCCAGCATTTT. Translation gives CASSQEARGNQPQHF.

The chain combines TRBV7-9 with TRBJ1-3; 7 positions match TRBD1. V lost 7 bases, J lost 4 bases, and 7 bases stayed unmatched. CDR3 length: 14 residues. Germline V gene sequence: CDR1 SEHNR, CDR2 FQNEAQ (reference sequence). The CDR3 loop is CASTVRDSGNTIYF. Written as DNA, the CDR3 is TGTGCCAGCACCGTCCGGGACAGCGGAAACACCATATATTTT. Full variable domain (missing parts from reference TRBV7-9 and TRBJ1-3): DTGVSQNPRHKITKRGQNVTFRCDPISEHNRLYWYRQTLGQGPEFLTYFQNEAQLEKSRLLSDRFSAERPKGSFSTLEIQRTEQGDSAMYLCASTVRDSGNTIYFGEGSWLTVV.

This clone qualifies as medium-sized. The genes are TRBV2 and TRBJ2-2; D is undetermined. Trimming stripped 3 bases from V and 0 bases from J, with 14 bases between. CDR1 and CDR2 (germline): SNHLY, FYNNEI. The CDR3 covers 17 residues. CDR3 coding DNA: TGTGCCAGCAGTGACCCCCCTCGCCGCACGAACACCGGGGAGCTGTTTTTT. Amino acid sequence: CASSDPPRRTNTGELFF.

V is TRBV12-5 and J is TRBJ2-1; a possible D gene is TRBD1 (5 bases). Germline CDR1 is LGHNT and CDR2 is FRNRAP. V was shortened by 4 bases and J by 8 bases, with 9 bases between the two germline ends. The CDR3 consists of 12 residues. The CDR3 is CASGSSGYEQFF. In DNA form, the CDR3 reads TGTGCTAGTGGTTCCTCAGGGTATGAGCAGTTCTTC.

V usage is TRBV29-1 and J usage is TRBJ2-3; TRBD1 or TRBD2 may be the D gene (5 bases each). This CDR3 contains 14 residues. Trimming took off 7 bases at V and 2 bases at J, with 16 bases between the two ends. CDR1 is SQVTM, CDR2 ANQGSEA, per germline. The CDR3 loop is CSGGTVKVTDTQYF. The DNA of the CDR3 is TGCAGCGGGGGGACCGTAAAAGTCACAGATACGCAGTATTTT.

This clone was seen only a few times. The DNA for the CDR3 is TGTGCCAGTAGTCTCTCCGGGGTTACTGGGGCCAACGTCCTGACTTTC. As protein: CASSLSGVTGANVLTF. V and J are TRBV19 and TRBJ2-6, with D maybe TRBD2 (5 bases). V gave up 5 bases and J gave up 2 bases, with 13 bases separating them. The length of the CDR3 is 16 residues. Germline CDR1 is LNHDA and CDR2 is SQIVND (reference sequence).

The chain has TRBV7-9 and TRBJ1-5; unclear D gene. The CDR3 loop spans 14 amino acids. Germline V gene data show CDR1 as SEHNR and CDR2 as FQNEAQ (reference sequence). The V end was cut by 2 bases, the J end by 5 bases, with 10 bases between. Here the CDR3 reads CASSLFSDDQPQHF. The CDR3 DNA is TGTGCCAGCAGCTTATTTTCGGACGATCAGCCCCAGCATTTT. Full variable domain (missing parts from reference TRBV7-9 and TRBJ1-5): DTGVSQNPRHKITKRGQNVTFRCDPISEHNRLYWYRQTLGQGPEFLTYFQNEAQLEKSRLLSDRFSAERPKGSFSTLEIQRTEQGDSAMYLCASSLFSDDQPQHFGDGTRLSIL.

The rearrangement joins TRBV15 to TRBJ1-5; TRBD1 might be the D (5 bases). Trimming took off 3 bases at V and 2 bases at J, with 14 bases between the two ends. Germline V gene lookup returns CDR1 LNHNV and CDR2 YYDKDF (reference sequence). The CDR3 consists of 16 residues. CDR3 DNA sequence: TGTGCCACCAGCAGCCCTCAGGGATTTGGCAATCAGCCCCAGCATTTT. Its translation is CATSSPQGFGNQPQHF.

This rearrangement joins TRBV7-2 to TRBJ1-5; D not resolved. There are 15 residues in the CDR3. Per germline, CDR1 SGHTA and CDR2 FQGNSA. V gave up 1 base and J gave up 1 base, with 8 bases separating them. The CDR3 DNA reads TGTGCCAGCAGCTTAGACCGAGAAAGCAATCAGCCCCAGCATTTT. This encodes CASSLDRESNQPQHF.

V usage is TRBV2 and J usage is TRBJ1-1; no firm D call. Per germline, CDR1 SNHLY and CDR2 FYNNEI. The CDR3 contains 13 residues. Between the trimmed V and J ends, which lost 7 bases and 1 base, there was a span of 10 bases. Here the CDR3 reads CASIEQRNTEAFF. CDR3 DNA sequence: TGTGCCAGCATCGAACAGAGGAACACTGAAGCTTTCTTT.

In its sample, this clone was seen once. This chain uses TRBV5-1 with TRBJ1-4; tentatively, D is TRBD1 (6 bases). This CDR3 is built from 15 residues. V lost 0 bases and J 5 bases, leaving 11 bases between the germline ends. Looked up from germline, CDR1 is SGHRS and CDR2 is YFSETQ. The CDR3 nucleotides read TGCGCCAGCAGCTTGGCCCAGGGGCGGAATGAAAAACTGTTTTTT. Amino acid sequence: CASSLAQGRNEKLFF.

The chain links TRBV7-9 to TRBJ2-1; the D call may be TRBD1 or TRBD2 (5 bases each). V lost 3 bases to trimming and J lost 7 bases, with 22 bases between them. Germline CDR1 reads SEHNR; CDR2 reads FQNEAQ (reference sequence). The CDR3 contains 17 residues. This chain's CDR3 is CASSLDRSGASGNEQFF. The CDR3 DNA is TGTGCCAGCAGCTTGGATCGTTCCGGGGCCAGTGGAAATGAGCAGTTCTTC.

This chain links TRBV4-3 with TRBJ2-7; the match to TRBD1 covers 7 bases. CDR1 is LGHNA and CDR2 is YSLEER in the germline V gene. This CDR3 spans 15 amino acids. V was pared by 4 bases and J by 3 bases, with 9 bases of the junction left unmatched. The CDR3 protein is CASSLERQGNYEQYF. CDR3 coding DNA: TGCGCCAGCAGCCTAGAAAGACAGGGTAACTACGAGCAGTACTTC.

The chain combines TRBV7-2 with TRBJ2-7; no clear D. There are 17 residues in the CDR3. Trimming removed 0 bases at V and 6 bases at J, with 21 bases between. The V gene's germline CDR1 is SGHTA and CDR2 FQGNSA. The CDR3 nucleotides are TGTGCCAGCAGCTTAGCTGTTCACCTAAGGGCCTCGGGCGAGCAGTACTTC. It is translated as CASSLAVHLRASGEQYF.

The J gene is TRBJ1-2, the V gene TRBV6-4, with a tentative D call TRBD1 (6 bases). This CDR3 has 14 amino acids. Between the trimmed V and J ends, which lost 0 bases and 2 bases, there was a span of 7 bases. Germline loops: CDR1 MRHNA, CDR2 SNTAGT. Here the CDR3 DNA reads TGTGCCAGCAGTGACTCTCAGGGGAACTATGGCTACACCTTC. Protein product: CASSDSQGNYGYTF.

The genes are TRBV5-1 and TRBJ2-3; D gene ambiguous. CDR1 and CDR2 (germline): SGHRS, YFSETQ. The CDR3 extends over 14 amino acids. V lost 0 bases and J lost 2, with 7 bases in between. The CDR3 sequence: CASSLGRNTDTQYF. The CDR3 bases are TGCGCCAGCAGCTTGGGACGCAACACAGATACGCAGTATTTT. The entire variable domain, with the rest obtained from reference TRBV5-1 and TRBJ2-3, is as follows: KAGVTQTPRYLIKTRGQQVTLSCSPISGHRSVSWYQQTPGQGLQFLFEYFSETQRNKGNFPGRFSGRQFSNSRSEMNVSTLELGDSALYLCASSLGRNTDTQYFGPGTRLTVL.

V gene TRBV5-4 combines with J gene TRBJ2-3; 8 bases are a match to TRBD2. The V segment lost 3 bases and the J segment 8 bases; nucleotides outside the gene matches: 14. This CDR3 comprises 16 residues. Germline V gene data show CDR1 as SGHNT and CDR2 as YYREEE (reference sequence). This CDR3 is CASSSGLALKLGTQYF. CDR3 nucleotide sequence: TGTGCCAGCAGCTCCGGACTAGCTTTAAAGCTAGGTACGCAGTATTTT.